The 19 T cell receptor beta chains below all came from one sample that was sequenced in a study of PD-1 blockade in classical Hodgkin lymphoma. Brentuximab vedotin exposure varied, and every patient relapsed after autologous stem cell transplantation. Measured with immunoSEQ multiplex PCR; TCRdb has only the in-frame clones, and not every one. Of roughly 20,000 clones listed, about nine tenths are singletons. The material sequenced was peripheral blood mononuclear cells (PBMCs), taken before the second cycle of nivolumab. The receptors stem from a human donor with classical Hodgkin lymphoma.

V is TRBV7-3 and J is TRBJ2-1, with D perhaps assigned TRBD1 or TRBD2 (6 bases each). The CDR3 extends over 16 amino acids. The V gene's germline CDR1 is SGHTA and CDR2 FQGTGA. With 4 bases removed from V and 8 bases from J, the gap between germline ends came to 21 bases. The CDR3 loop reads CASSSNKGGVGYEQFF. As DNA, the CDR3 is TGTGCCAGCAGCTCAAACAAGGGGGGCGTTGGGTATGAGCAGTTCTTC.

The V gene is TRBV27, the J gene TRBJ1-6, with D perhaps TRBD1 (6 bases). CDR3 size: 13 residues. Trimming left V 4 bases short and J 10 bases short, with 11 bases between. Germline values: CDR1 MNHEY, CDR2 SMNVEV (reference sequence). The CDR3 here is CASSWSGESPLHF. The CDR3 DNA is TGTGCCAGCAGTTGGTCAGGGGAATCACCCCTCCACTTT.

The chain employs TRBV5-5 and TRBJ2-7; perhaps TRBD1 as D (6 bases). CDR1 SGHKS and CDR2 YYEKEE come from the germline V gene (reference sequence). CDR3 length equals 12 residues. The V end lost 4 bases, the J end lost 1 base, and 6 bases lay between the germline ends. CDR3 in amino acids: CASSTGSYEQYF. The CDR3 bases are TGTGCCAGCAGCACAGGGTCCTACGAGCAGTACTTC. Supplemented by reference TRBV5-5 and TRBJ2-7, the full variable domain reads DAGVTQSPTHLIKTRGQQVTLRCSPISGHKSVSWYQQVLGQGPQFIFQYYEKEERGRGNFPDRFSARQFPNYSSELNVNALLLGDSALYLCASSTGSYEQYFGPGTRLTVT.

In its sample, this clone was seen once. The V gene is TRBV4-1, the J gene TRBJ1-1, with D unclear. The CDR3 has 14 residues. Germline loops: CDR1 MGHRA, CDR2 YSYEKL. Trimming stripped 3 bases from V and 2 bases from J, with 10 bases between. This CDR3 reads CASSQPDLNTEAFF. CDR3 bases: TGCGCCAGCAGCCAGCCCGACTTAAACACTGAAGCTTTCTTT.

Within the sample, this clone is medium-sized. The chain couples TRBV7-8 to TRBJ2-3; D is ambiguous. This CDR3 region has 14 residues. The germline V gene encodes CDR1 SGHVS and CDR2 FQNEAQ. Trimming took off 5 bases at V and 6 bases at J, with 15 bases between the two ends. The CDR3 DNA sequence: TGTGCCAGCAGCCTCCCGGCAGGCCGGGATACGCAGTATTTT. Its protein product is CASSLPAGRDTQYF.

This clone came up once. The CDR3 region has the DNA TGCGCCAGCAGCGCCTACATCGGGGTGGGAGCTTTCTTT. Translated: CASSAYIGVGAFF. The V gene is TRBV4-3, the J gene TRBJ1-1; D remains ambiguous. Looked up from germline, CDR1 is LGHNA and CDR2 is YSLEER. The CDR3 covers 13 residues. V lost 5 bases, J lost 10 bases, and 17 bases lay in between.

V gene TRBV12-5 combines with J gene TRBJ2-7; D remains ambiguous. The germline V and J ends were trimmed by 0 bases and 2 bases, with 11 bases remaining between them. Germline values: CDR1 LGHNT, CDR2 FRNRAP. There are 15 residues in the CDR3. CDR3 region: CASGLVELVTYEQYF. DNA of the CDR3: TGTGCTAGTGGTTTGGTAGAGCTGGTAACCTACGAGCAGTACTTC. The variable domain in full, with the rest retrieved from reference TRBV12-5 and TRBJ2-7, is DARVTQTPRHKVTEMGQEVTMRCQPILGHNTVFWYRQTMMQGLELLAYFRNRAPLDDSGMPKDRFSAEMPDATLATLKIQPSEPRDSAVYFCASGLVELVTYEQYFGPGTRLTVT.

Here the CDR3 DNA reads TGTGCCAGCAGCCAAGAGGGGGTCTATGGCTACACCTTC. It encodes CASSQEGVYGYTF. The chain uses TRBV4-2 and TRBJ1-2, with a tentative D call TRBD1 (5 bases). This CDR3 region has 13 residues. V was cut by 0 bases and J by 4 bases, with 6 bases left in between. Germline lookup yields CDR1 LGHNA and CDR2 YNFKEQ.

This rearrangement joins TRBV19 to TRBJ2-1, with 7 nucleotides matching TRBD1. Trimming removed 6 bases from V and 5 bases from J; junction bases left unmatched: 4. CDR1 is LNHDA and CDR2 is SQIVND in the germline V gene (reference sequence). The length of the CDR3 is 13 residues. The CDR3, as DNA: TGTGCCAGTAGGCCGACAGGGAACAATGAGCAGTTCTTC. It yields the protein CASRPTGNNEQFF.

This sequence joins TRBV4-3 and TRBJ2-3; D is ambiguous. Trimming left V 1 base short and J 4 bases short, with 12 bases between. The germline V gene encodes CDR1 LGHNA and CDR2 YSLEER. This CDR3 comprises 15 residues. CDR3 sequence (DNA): TGCGCCAGCAGCCAAGCCTTCATGTCGGCAGATACGCAGTATTTT. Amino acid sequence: CASSQAFMSADTQYF.

The DNA for the CDR3 is TGTGCCAGCAGCTTAAACTGGGGCCCCTCCTACGAGCAGTACTTC. Its translation is CASSLNWGPSYEQYF. The V call is TRBV7-2, the J call TRBJ2-7; weak D call: TRBD1 (5 bases). Germline V gene lookup returns CDR1 SGHTA and CDR2 FQGNSA. V lost 2 bases and J 0 bases, leaving 11 bases between the germline ends. CDR3 length: 15 residues. Looking up the rest from reference TRBV7-2 and TRBJ2-7 gives the full variable domain: GAGVSQSPSNKVTEKGKDVELRCDPISGHTALYWYRQSLGQGLEFLIYFQGNSAPDKSGLPSDRFSAERTGGSVSTLTIQRTQQEDSAVYLCASSLNWGPSYEQYFGPGTRLTVT.

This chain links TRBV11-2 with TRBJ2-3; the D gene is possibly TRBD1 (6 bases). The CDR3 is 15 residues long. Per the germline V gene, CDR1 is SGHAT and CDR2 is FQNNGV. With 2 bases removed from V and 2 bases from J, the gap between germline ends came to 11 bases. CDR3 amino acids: CASSLYHRVTDTQYF. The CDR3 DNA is TGTGCCAGCAGCTTATATCACAGGGTCACAGATACGCAGTATTTT.

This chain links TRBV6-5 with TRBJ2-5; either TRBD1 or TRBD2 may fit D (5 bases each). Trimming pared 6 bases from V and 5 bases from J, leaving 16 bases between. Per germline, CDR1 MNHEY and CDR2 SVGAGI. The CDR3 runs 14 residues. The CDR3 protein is CASRPLGPGETQYF. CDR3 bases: TGTGCCAGCAGGCCTCTGGGACCCGGCGAGACCCAGTACTTC.

The CDR3, as DNA: TGTGCCAGCAGCTTTAGTAGGGGGATAGCAAACACTGAAGCTTTCTTT. Translated, it gives CASSFSRGIANTEAFF. This sequence joins TRBV11-2 and TRBJ1-1; perhaps TRBD1 as D (6 bases). This CDR3 spans 16 amino acids. From germline, CDR1 is SGHAT and CDR2 FQNNGV. Trimming took off 3 bases at V and 2 bases at J, with 16 bases between the two ends. Filled out from reference TRBV11-2 and TRBJ1-1, the complete variable domain reads EAGVAQSPRYKIIEKRQSVAFWCNPISGHATLYWYQQILGQGPKLLIQFQNNGVVDDSQLPKDRFSAERLKGVDSTLKIQPAKLEDSAVYLCASSFSRGIANTEAFFGQGTRLTVV.

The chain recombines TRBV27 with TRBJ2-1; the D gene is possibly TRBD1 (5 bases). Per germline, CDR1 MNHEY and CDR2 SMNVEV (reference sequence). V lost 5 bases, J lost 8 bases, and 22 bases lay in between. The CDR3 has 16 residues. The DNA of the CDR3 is TGTGCCAGCAGTCCCAGGACATTTGTGGCCTTCGATGAGCAGTTCTTC. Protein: CASSPRTFVAFDEQFF.

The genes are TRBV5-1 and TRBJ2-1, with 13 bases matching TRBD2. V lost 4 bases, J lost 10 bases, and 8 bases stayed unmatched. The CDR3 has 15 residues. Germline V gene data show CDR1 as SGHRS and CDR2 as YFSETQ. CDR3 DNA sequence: TGCGCCAGCAGCGGAACTAGCGGGGGGGCCAGCGAGCAGTTCTTC. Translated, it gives CASSGTSGGASEQFF.

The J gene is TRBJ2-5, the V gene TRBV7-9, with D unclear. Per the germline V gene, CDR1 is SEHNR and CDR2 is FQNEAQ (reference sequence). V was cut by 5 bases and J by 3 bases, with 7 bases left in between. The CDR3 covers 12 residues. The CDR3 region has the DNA TGTGCCAGCAGCGAAAGTGAAGAGACCCAGTACTTC. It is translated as CASSESEETQYF.

CDR3 in amino acids: CASSYSQGWETQYF. As DNA, the CDR3 is TGTGCCAGCAGTTACTCTCAGGGATGGGAGACCCAGTACTTC. The rearrangement joins TRBV6-5 to TRBJ2-5, with TRBD1 as a possible D gene (5 bases). This CDR3 comprises 14 residues. Germline values: CDR1 MNHEY, CDR2 SVGAGI. Trimming stripped 0 bases from V and 5 bases from J, with 10 bases between.

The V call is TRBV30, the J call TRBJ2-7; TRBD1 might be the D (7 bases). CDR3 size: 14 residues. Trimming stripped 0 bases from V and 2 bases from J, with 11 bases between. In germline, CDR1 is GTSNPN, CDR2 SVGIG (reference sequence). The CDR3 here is CAWSVEGAAYEQYF. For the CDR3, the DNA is TGTGCCTGGAGTGTGGAGGGGGCTGCCTACGAGCAGTACTTC. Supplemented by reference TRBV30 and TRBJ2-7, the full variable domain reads SQTIHQWPATLVQPVGSPLSLECTVEGTSNPNLYWYRQAAGRGLQLLFYSVGIGQISSEVPQNLSASRPQDRQFILSSKKLLLSDSGFYLCAWSVEGAAYEQYFGPGTRLTVT.